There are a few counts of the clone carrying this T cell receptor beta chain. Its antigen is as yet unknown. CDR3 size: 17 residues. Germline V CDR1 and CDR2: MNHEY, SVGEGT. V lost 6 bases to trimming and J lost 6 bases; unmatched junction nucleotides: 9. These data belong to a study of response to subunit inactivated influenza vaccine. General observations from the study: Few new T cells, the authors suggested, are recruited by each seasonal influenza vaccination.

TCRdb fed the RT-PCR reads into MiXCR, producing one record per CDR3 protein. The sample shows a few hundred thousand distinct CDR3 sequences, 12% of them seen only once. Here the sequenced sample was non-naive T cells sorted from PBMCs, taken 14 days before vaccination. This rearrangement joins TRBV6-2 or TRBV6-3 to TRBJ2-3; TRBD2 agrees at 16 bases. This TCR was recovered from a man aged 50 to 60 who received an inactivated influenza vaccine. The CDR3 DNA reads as TGTGCCAGCAGCTCCGGGACTAGCGGGGGGGCCTACGATACGCAGTATTTT. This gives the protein CASSSGTSGGAYDTQYF.